This TCR beta chain was recorded in a study of shared clonotypes between healthy human individuals. Sorted-subset replicate PCRs used around 200 ng of genomic DNA. This amount corresponded to about 30,000 T cell genomes. TCRdb keeps only in-frame clones here, not all; method: immunoSEQ multiplex PCR. The table records 2 million to 2.5 million clones, 85% to 95% of them present only once. The naive CD8 fraction comprised CD45RO-negative cells positively selected for CCR7 and excluded terminally differentiated effector memory CD45RA+ cells. Comments on this clone: Antigen specificity is unknown.

Study results and caveats: Generation probabilities of non-shared clonotypes were lower (relative to those shared by all four donors).

The origin of this receptor is a man in his late teens or twenties in good health. Sequenced sample: naive CD8+ T cells sorted from blood.

CDR3 bases: TGTGCCAGTAGTATCGGGACGGAACCAAAACTTAGCAATCAGCCCCAGCATTTT. It yields the protein CASSIGTEPKLSNQPQHF. This chain joins TRBV19 and TRBJ1-5, with a possible D match to TRBD1 (5 bases). CDR3 length equals 18 residues. The germline CDR1 and CDR2 sequences are LNHDA and SQIVND (reference sequence). V gave up 3 bases and J gave up 0 bases, with 18 bases separating them.